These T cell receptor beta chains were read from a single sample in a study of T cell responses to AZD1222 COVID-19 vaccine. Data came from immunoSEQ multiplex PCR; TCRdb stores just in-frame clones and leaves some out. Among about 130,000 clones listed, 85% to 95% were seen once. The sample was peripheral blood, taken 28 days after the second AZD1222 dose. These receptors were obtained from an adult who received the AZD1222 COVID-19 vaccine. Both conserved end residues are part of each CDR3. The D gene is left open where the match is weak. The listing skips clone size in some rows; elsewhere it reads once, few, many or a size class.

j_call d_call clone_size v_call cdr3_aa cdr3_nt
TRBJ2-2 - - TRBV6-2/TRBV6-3 CASSGQTNTGELFF TGTGCCAGCAGCGGACAGACGAACACCGGGGAGCTGTTTTTT
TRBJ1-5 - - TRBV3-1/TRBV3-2 CASSSGGNQPQHF TGTGCCAGCAGCAGTGGGGGAAATCAGCCCCAGCATTTT
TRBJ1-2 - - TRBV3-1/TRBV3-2 CASSQDIRRVHGYTF TGTGCCAGCAGCCAAGATATCAGACGGGTTCATGGCTACACCTTC
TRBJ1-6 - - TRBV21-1 CASSKGKADKNNSPLHF TGTGCCAGCAGCAAAGGAAAGGCAGACAAAAATAATTCACCCCTCCACTTT
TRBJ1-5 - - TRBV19 CASSIYPGNQPQHF TGTGCCAGTAGTATCTACCCAGGGAATCAGCCCCAGCATTTT
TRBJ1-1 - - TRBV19 CASGRRATEAFF TGTGCCAGTGGAAGGAGGGCCACTGAAGCTTTCTTT
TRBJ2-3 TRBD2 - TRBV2 CASSGLAGSSTDTQYF TGTGCCAGCAGTGGCCTAGCGGGAAGTAGCACAGATACGCAGTATTTT
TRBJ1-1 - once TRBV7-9 CASSLRGERPNTEAFF TGTGCCAGCAGCTTAAGGGGAGAGCGCCCCAACACTGAAGCTTTCTTT
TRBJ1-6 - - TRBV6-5 CASSYGTRSYNSPLHF TGTGCCAGCAGTTACGGTACAAGATCCTATAATTCACCCCTCCACTTT
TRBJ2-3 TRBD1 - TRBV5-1 CASSFRGTDTQYF TGCGCCAGCAGCTTCAGGGGGACAGATACGCAGTATTTT
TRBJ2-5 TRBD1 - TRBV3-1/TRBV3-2 CASSLDWTGETQYF TGTGCCAGCAGCCTCGACTGGACAGGGGAGACCCAGTACTTC
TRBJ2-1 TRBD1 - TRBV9 CASSVWTGGNEQFF TGTGCCAGCAGCGTTTGGACAGGGGGCAATGAGCAGTTCTTC
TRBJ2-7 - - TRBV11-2 CASSLDSSEQYF TGTGCCAGCAGCTTAGACAGCTCCGAGCAGTACTTC
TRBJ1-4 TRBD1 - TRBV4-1 CASSQTQGAGKLFF TGCGCCAGCAGCCAAACCCAGGGGGCCGGGAAACTGTTTTTT
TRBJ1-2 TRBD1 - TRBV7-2 CASSTGTGDYGYTF TGTGCCAGCAGCACCGGGACAGGGGACTATGGCTACACCTTC
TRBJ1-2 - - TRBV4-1 CASSQDRDTADYGYTF TGCGCCAGCAGCCAAGACAGGGACACGGCGGACTATGGCTACACCTTC
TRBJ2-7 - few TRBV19 CASARTANYEQYF TGTGCCAGTGCGCGGACGGCTAACTACGAGCAGTACTTC
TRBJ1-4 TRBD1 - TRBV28 CASAPGGSEKLFF TGTGCCAGCGCCCCAGGGGGGTCGGAAAAACTGTTTTTT
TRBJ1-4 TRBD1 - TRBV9 CASSAGDRVNEKLFF TGTGCCAGCAGCGCTGGGGACAGGGTTAATGAAAAACTGTTTTTT